The clone carrying this TCR beta chain has just a few counts. The data derive from a study of control samples from healthy donors and cancer patients. Sequenced by immunoSEQ multiplex PCR; TCRdb stores in-frame clones only, minus some. Altogether around 150,000 clones are present, roughly 90% being singletons, with the ten largest covering around 13%. The CDR3 is 13 amino acids. V dropped 0 bases and J dropped 5 bases, with 7 bases sitting between them. CDR1 is LGHNA and CDR2 is YSLEER in the germline V gene. This receptor was taken from a man aged 25-40 years in good health. The sample comprised blood. The rearrangement links TRBV4-3 to TRBJ1-2, with unresolved D. The CDR3 bases are TGCGCCAGCAGCCAAGATCTGGGTTATGGCTACACCTTC. Its protein is CASSQDLGYGYTF.